The 28 T cell receptor beta chains below come from one sample, sequenced in a study of blood T cell repertoires in COVID-19. The protocol was immunoSEQ multiplex PCR, while the TCRdb copy is restricted to in-frame clones and leaves out a portion. There are 190,000 or so clones in the sample; around four fifths occur only once, and 2.8% lies in the top ten. The sequencing input was peripheral blood. These receptors came from a woman of 80 years or more with active or convalescent COVID-19.

The chain employs TRBV6-4 and TRBJ1-1; 10 bases agree with TRBD1. CDR3 length: 17 amino acids. Unmatched junction bases numbered 10, after V lost 0 bases and J lost 6 bases. Germline CDR1 is MRHNA and CDR2 is SNTAGT. The CDR3 sequence: CASSDSITTGGFAEAFF. The CDR3 DNA reads as TGTGCCAGCAGTGACTCGATAACGACAGGGGGCTTCGCTGAAGCTTTCTTT.

The chain links TRBV4-1 to TRBJ1-2; D unclear. The CDR3 has 11 residues. Germline V gene lookup returns CDR1 MGHRA and CDR2 YSYEKL. Trimming left V 1 base short and J 12 bases short, with 9 bases between. The chain's CDR3 is CASSQGETHTF. CDR3 bases: TGCGCCAGCAGCCAAGGGGAGACGCACACCTTC.

J is TRBJ1-2 and V is TRBV7-9, with 9 positions matching TRBD1. Germline values: CDR1 SEHNR, CDR2 FQNEAQ (reference sequence). The CDR3 spans 14 residues. With 5 bases clipped from V and 2 bases from J, the junction kept 3 bases outside the gene matches. This CDR3 reads CASSPGQGNYGYTF. Here the CDR3 DNA reads TGTGCCAGCAGCCCCGGACAGGGGAACTATGGCTACACCTTC.

The gene calls are TRBV4-1 and TRBJ2-1; 10 nucleotides align to TRBD2. CDR3 length equals 15 residues. Germline CDR1 reads MGHRA; CDR2 reads YSYEKL. J gave up 2 bases and V 5 bases, and 3 bases lay outside the gene matches. CDR3 coding DNA: TGCGCCAGCAGCGACACTAGCGGGGCCTACAATGAGCAGTTCTTC. It translates to CASSDTSGAYNEQFF.

The chain joins TRBV7-9 to TRBJ2-2, with D possibly TRBD1 on 6 matching bases. The CDR3 is 17 amino acids. With 1 base removed from V and 0 bases from J, the gap between germline ends came to 12 bases. Germline lookup yields CDR1 SEHNR and CDR2 FQNEAQ (reference sequence). The CDR3 is CASSLGWKGANTGELFF. CDR3 in DNA: TGTGCCAGCAGCTTAGGGTGGAAGGGGGCGAACACCGGGGAGCTGTTTTTT.

The J gene is TRBJ2-7, the V gene TRBV4-3, with unresolved D. V dropped 4 bases and J dropped 4 bases, with 11 bases sitting between them. The CDR3 is made up of 13 amino acids. Germline CDR1 LGHNA, CDR2 YSLEER. CDR3 sequence reads: CASSLDIPYEQYF. For the CDR3, the DNA is TGCGCCAGCAGCCTCGACATACCTTACGAGCAGTACTTC.

The chain carries TRBV7-2 and TRBJ1-2; possible D gene TRBD1, 6 bases. The CDR3 consists of 15 residues. V was cut by 3 bases and J by 0 bases, with 11 bases left in between. CDR1 and CDR2 from the germline V gene are SGHTA and FQGNSA. The chain's CDR3 is CASSFARQANYGYTF. DNA for the CDR3: TGTGCCAGCAGCTTCGCTCGACAGGCTAACTATGGCTACACCTTC.

This chain links TRBV5-1 with TRBJ2-5; D uncertain. This CDR3 spans 14 amino acids. Trimming cost V 0 bases and J 5 bases, with 11 bases left between them. Germline CDR1 reads SGHRS; CDR2 reads YFSETQ. CDR3 bases: TGCGCCAGCAGCTTGGCTGGGCTTGGGGAGACCCAGTACTTC. Its protein product is CASSLAGLGETQYF.

The genes are TRBV2 and TRBJ1-5, with TRBD1 as a possible D gene (6 bases). Germline V gene data show CDR1 as SNHLY and CDR2 as FYNNEI. The ends were cut back, 5 bases at V and 5 bases at J, with 16 bases in the middle. The length of the CDR3 is 15 residues. Here the CDR3 reads CASSTTGIGDQPQHF. The CDR3 coding sequence is TGTGCCAGCAGTACCACAGGGATAGGGGATCAGCCCCAGCATTTT.

The V and J genes are TRBV7-9 and TRBJ2-1; maybe TRBD2 (6 bases). The CDR3 loop spans 14 amino acids. Trimming pared 5 bases from V and 6 bases from J, leaving 14 bases between. From germline, CDR1 is SEHNR and CDR2 FQNEAQ (reference sequence). The CDR3 loop reads CASSLTGGGNEQFF. CDR3 sequence (DNA): TGTGCCAGCAGCCTCACCGGGGGAGGCAATGAGCAGTTCTTC.

V gene TRBV28 combines with J gene TRBJ2-7; perhaps TRBD1 as D (6 bases). The CDR3 spans 12 residues. The ends were cut back, 4 bases at V and 6 bases at J, with 10 bases in the middle. Looked up from germline, CDR1 is MDHEN and CDR2 is SYDVKM. CDR3 sequence reads: CASSSGAVEQYF. The CDR3 DNA sequence: TGTGCCAGCAGTTCAGGGGCAGTCGAGCAGTACTTC.

The chain uses TRBV6-2 or TRBV6-3 and TRBJ2-3; D perhaps matches TRBD2 (5 bases). CDR1 is MNHEY and CDR2 is SVGEGT in the germline V gene. Trimming left V 3 bases short and J 2 bases short, with 12 bases between. This CDR3 spans 15 amino acids. CDR3 amino acids: CASSYRGRITDTQYF. Written as DNA, the CDR3 is TGTGCCAGCAGTTATCGAGGGAGAATCACAGATACGCAGTATTTT.

The V and J genes are TRBV28 and TRBJ2-3; possible D gene TRBD2, 6 bases. This CDR3 has 15 residues. CDR1 MDHEN and CDR2 SYDVKM come from the germline V gene. Trimming removed 1 base at V and 6 bases at J, with 14 bases between. This chain's CDR3 is CASSLSTGGMDTQYF. Here the CDR3 DNA reads TGTGCCAGCAGTTTATCGACCGGGGGTATGGATACGCAGTATTTT.

This clone has more than one count but fewer than ten. This chain's CDR3 is CASRTNREYDLQPQHF. The DNA for the CDR3 is TGTGCCAGCAGGACGAACAGGGAGTATGACCTCCAGCCCCAGCATTTT. The rearrangement joins TRBV28 to TRBJ1-5; D may be TRBD1 (6 bases). Germline assignment: CDR1 MDHEN and CDR2 SYDVKM. The CDR3 is 16 residues long. V lost 6 bases and J 7 bases, leaving 22 bases between the germline ends.

V gene TRBV10-3 combines with J gene TRBJ2-1, with TRBD1 identical over 9 bases. The germline gives CDR1 ENHRY, CDR2 SYGVKD. V dropped 0 bases and J dropped 8; count of bases not matched to a gene: 8. CDR3 length: 16 residues. The CDR3 DNA reads as TGTGCCATCAGTGAGTCGGGGACAGGGTATTTGGATGAGCAGTTCTTC. Protein product: CAISESGTGYLDEQFF.

The chain combines TRBV9 with TRBJ1-2; weak D call: TRBD1 (6 bases). This CDR3 spans 15 amino acids. V was trimmed by 3 bases and J by 1 base, leaving 13 bases between them. Looked up from germline, CDR1 is SGDLS and CDR2 is YYNGEE. The CDR3 nucleotides read TGTGCCAGCAGCGCGGGACAAAACAGTAACTATGGCTACACCTTC. This gives the protein CASSAGQNSNYGYTF.

This clone was seen only a few times. The chain recombines TRBV6-5 with TRBJ2-7; TRBD2 is a possible D gene (6 bases). V lost 0 bases and J lost 2, with 14 bases in between. The germline V gene encodes CDR1 MNHEY and CDR2 SVGAGI. The CDR3 runs 16 residues. CDR3 in DNA: TGTGCCAGCAGTTACTCGAGAAGGAGGGATGCCTACGAGCAGTACTTC. Amino acid sequence: CASSYSRRRDAYEQYF.

The V and J genes are TRBV9 and TRBJ2-3; maybe TRBD1 (5 bases). V was clipped by 0 bases and J by 0 bases, with 14 bases between them. Germline V lookup: CDR1 SGDLS, CDR2 YYNGEE. The CDR3 has 17 amino acids. Here the CDR3 reads CASSVGRTSASTDTQYF. CDR3 DNA: TGTGCCAGCAGCGTAGGAAGGACATCGGCTAGCACAGATACGCAGTATTTT.

This clone has only a few counts. The J gene is TRBJ2-2, the V gene TRBV24-1, with D uncertain. Trimming took off 9 bases at V and 1 base at J, with 8 bases between the two ends. The CDR3 contains 13 residues. CDR1 and CDR2 from the germline V gene are KGHDR and SFDVKD. The CDR3 reads CATGFGNTGELFF. CDR3 nucleotides: TGTGCCACCGGTTTCGGGAACACCGGGGAGCTGTTTTTT.

The chain uses TRBV29-1 and TRBJ1-4; TRBD1 agrees at 11 bases. Germline-derived CDR1 and CDR2 are SQVTM and ANQGSEA. V dropped 1 base and J dropped 12; count of bases not matched to a gene: 10. The CDR3 runs to 15 residues. CDR3 sequence: CSVEGTGGEWPQLFF. In DNA, the CDR3 is TGCAGCGTTGAAGGGACAGGGGGCGAGTGGCCTCAACTGTTTTTT. Together with reference TRBV29-1 and TRBJ1-4, the CDR3 gives the full variable domain: SAVISQKPSRDICQRGTSLTIQCQVDSQVTMMFWYRQQPGQSLTLIATANQGSEATYESGFVIDKFPISRPNLTFSTLTVSNMSPEDSSIYLCSVEGTGGEWPQLFFGSGTQLSVL.

This rearrangement joins TRBV13 to TRBJ2-7; TRBD2 matches 7 bases. The CDR3 has 12 amino acids. CDR1 and CDR2 from the germline V gene are PRHDT and FYEKMQ (reference sequence). V gave up 5 bases and J gave up 6 bases; unmatched junction bases: 4. CDR3 sequence reads: CASSTGGSEQYF. The CDR3 DNA sequence: TGTGCCAGCAGCACGGGGGGTTCCGAGCAGTACTTC.

The genes are TRBV5-1 and TRBJ2-7, with TRBD2 matching 9 bases. With 7 bases clipped from V and 5 bases from J, the junction kept 10 bases outside the gene matches. The CDR3 covers 14 residues. CDR1 and CDR2 from the germline V gene are SGHRS and YFSETQ. The CDR3 nucleotides are TGCGCCAGCCGGGGGGTAGCGGGAGTCAACGAGCAGTACTTC. This translates into CASRGVAGVNEQYF. Drawing the rest from reference TRBV5-1 and TRBJ2-7, the complete variable domain is KAGVTQTPRYLIKTRGQQVTLSCSPISGHRSVSWYQQTPGQGLQFLFEYFSETQRNKGNFPGRFSGRQFSNSRSEMNVSTLELGDSALYLCASRGVAGVNEQYFGPGTRLTVT.

This chain connects TRBV5-8 to TRBJ1-1; 8 bases are shared with TRBD1. The CDR3 sequence is 13 residues long. Losses at the gene ends were 4 bases for V and 6 bases for J; bases not matched to a gene: 5. The germline V gene encodes CDR1 SGHTS and CDR2 YDEGEE. Here the CDR3 DNA reads TGTGCCAGCAGCGCGACAGGGGAAGCTGAAGCTTTCTTT. The encoded protein is CASSATGEAEAFF.

This chain joins TRBV28 and TRBJ1-5, with 7 nucleotides matching TRBD1. The CDR3 has 14 residues. Looked up from germline, CDR1 is MDHEN and CDR2 is SYDVKM. V trimming: 2 bases; J trimming: 7 bases; junction bases outside the gene matches: 5. This CDR3 reads CASSLRQGSQPQHF. For the CDR3, the DNA is TGTGCCAGCAGTTTAAGACAGGGAAGCCAGCCCCAGCATTTT.

The CDR3 DNA is TGCAGCGCCACAACAGGGAGGAACACTGAAGCTTTCTTT. Protein product: CSATTGRNTEAFF. The chain combines TRBV29-1 with TRBJ1-1; TRBD1 might be the D (6 bases). This CDR3 is built from 13 residues. CDR1 and CDR2 from the germline V gene are SQVTM and ANQGSEA. V was pared by 7 bases and J by 1 base, with 13 bases between.

This chain uses TRBV28 with TRBJ2-5; 7 positions match TRBD2. This CDR3 has 12 residues. Germline V lookup: CDR1 MDHEN, CDR2 SYDVKM. J lost 5 bases, V lost 7 bases, and 4 bases had no gene match. CDR3 loop: CASNPGGETQYF. CDR3 bases: TGTGCCAGCAATCCCGGGGGGGAGACCCAGTACTTC.

J is TRBJ1-2 and V is TRBV6-5; D uncertain. V was trimmed by 6 bases and J by 0 bases, leaving 5 bases between them. The CDR3 is 12 residues long. Germline-derived CDR1 and CDR2 are MNHEY and SVGAGI. CDR3 bases: TGTGCCAGCAGCGGTACTAACTATGGCTACACCTTC. This gives the protein CASSGTNYGYTF.

V usage is TRBV9 and J usage is TRBJ2-5; 8 nucleotides match TRBD1. Germline assignment: CDR1 SGDLS and CDR2 YYNGEE. After removal of 4 bases from V and 2 bases from J, the junction contained 7 bases not matched to a gene. The CDR3 is 15 residues long. The CDR3 region has the DNA TGTGCCAGCAGCAAAGGACAGGGTCTACAAGAGACCCAGTACTTC. It yields the protein CASSKGQGLQETQYF.